Following are 3 T cell receptor beta chains from one sample sequenced in a study of identical twins. MiXCR, run by TCRdb on the 5' RACE reads, gives a single entry per CDR3 protein. Here the sample spans 650,000 to 750,000 distinct CDR3 sequences, about 20% being singletons. The same data also contributed to another study, on T cells expressing NK-cell markers.

Sequencing was performed on PBMCs. The receptors here all came from a woman under 30 in good health.

The rearrangement links TRBV20-1 to TRBJ2-1; 15 positions agree with TRBD2. The CDR3 is 16 amino acids. From germline, CDR1 is DFQATT and CDR2 SNEGSKA (reference sequence). The J segment lost 7 bases and the V segment lost 3 bases, leaving 7 bases of the junction unmatched. CDR3 in amino acids: CSARRGLAGGGNEQFF. CDR3 sequence (DNA): TGCAGTGCTAGGAGGGGACTAGCGGGAGGCGGGAATGAGCAGTTCTTC.

The chain links TRBV4-3 to TRBJ2-3; D is uncertain. Trimming shortened V by 0 bases and J by 7 bases, and 11 bases separated the two germline ends. The CDR3 consists of 14 residues. The germline V gene encodes CDR1 LGHNA and CDR2 YSLEER. CDR3 in amino acids: CASSQDPGRNTQYF. Written as DNA, the CDR3 is TGCGCCAGCAGCCAAGATCCTGGGCGGAATACGCAGTATTTT.

In this sample, this clonotype turned up a few times. This sequence joins TRBV7-9 and TRBJ2-5; D perhaps matches TRBD1 (6 bases). The CDR3 covers 15 residues. V was trimmed by 5 bases and J by 1 base, leaving 14 bases between them. Germline-derived CDR1 and CDR2 are SEHNR and FQNEAQ (reference sequence). The CDR3 nucleotides are TGTGCCAGCAGCCCTAGGGACACCGCCCAAGAGACCCAGTACTTC. It translates to CASSPRDTAQETQYF.